This T cell receptor beta chain emerged from a study of T-cell reconstitution after alpha-beta-depleted transplantation in children. Trimming removed 1 base from V and 4 bases from J, with 16 bases in between. CDR3 size: 16 residues. Per germline, CDR1 DFQATT and CDR2 SNEGSKA (reference sequence). Unique molecular identifiers were built into the TCRbeta library. MiXCR, run by TCRdb on the PCR reads, gives a single entry per CDR3 protein. The sample records about 980,000 distinct CDR3 sequences, under 30% being singletons. Source: PBMCs, mostly from graft donor cells, taken 360 days after TCRalphabeta/CD19-depleted stem cell transplant. The source is a boy in the first two years of life who had a stem cell transplant for SCID, so the T cells may come from the graft donor. This chain joins TRBV20-1 and TRBJ2-2, with a tentative D call TRBD1 (5 bases). The CDR3 spells CSARGHRGKRTGELFF. CDR3 in DNA: TGCAGTGCTAGAGGTCATAGGGGCAAGCGCACCGGGGAGCTGTTTTTT.